Each of the 30 T cell receptor beta chains below was sequenced from the same sample in a study of blood T cell repertoires in COVID-19. The table came from immunoSEQ multiplex PCR; TCRdb's copy has only in-frame clones and leaves some out. This table has 200,000 or so clones, more than 70% appearing once. Sequencing used PBMCs or T cells enriched from blood (not recorded which). The receptor source for this set is a woman in her thirties or forties with acute COVID-19.

This clone occurred a few times. The V and J genes are TRBV18 and TRBJ2-3, with a weak D call TRBD2 (7 bases). V shed 1 base and J shed 4 bases, with 9 bases lying between them. CDR3 length equals 14 residues. CDR1 is KGHSH and CDR2 is LQKENI in the germline V gene. For the CDR3, the DNA is TGTGCCAGCTCACCACAGGGGGGGTCAGATACGCAGTATTTT. As protein: CASSPQGGSDTQYF.

The chain uses TRBV4-2 and TRBJ2-7; 9 bases map to TRBD1. CDR3 length equals 15 residues. Germline-derived CDR1 and CDR2 are LGHNA and YNFKEQ. V shed 0 bases, J shed 3 bases, and the junction held 3 bases outside the gene matches. The chain's CDR3 is CASSQETGGIYEQYF. The CDR3, as DNA: TGTGCCAGCAGCCAAGAAACAGGGGGCATCTACGAGCAGTACTTC.

The chain is built from TRBV6-4 and TRBJ2-1; TRBD2 matches at 11 bases. The V gene end was trimmed by 3 bases and the J gene end by 7 bases; junction bases not matched to a gene: 5. Germline lookup yields CDR1 MRHNA and CDR2 SNTAGT. The CDR3 is 15 amino acids. The CDR3 DNA reads TGTGCCAGCAGTGAACTAGCGGGGGCGACTAATGAGCAGTTCTTC. It specifies CASSELAGATNEQFF.

The rearrangement joins TRBV7-2 to TRBJ2-7; 7 positions match TRBD1. CDR1 and CDR2 (germline): SGHTA, FQGNSA. This CDR3 has 16 residues. J gave up 1 base and V 5 bases, and 11 bases lay outside the gene matches. The CDR3 bases are TGTGCCAGCAGCCCGCGCCAGGACAGGAGATCCTACGAGCAGTACTTC. Residues: CASSPRQDRRSYEQYF.

This clone is a singleton in its sample. The chain carries TRBV30 and TRBJ1-2, with D possibly matching TRBD1 (6 bases). Germline CDR1 and CDR2: GTSNPN and SVGIG (reference sequence). This CDR3 contains 11 residues. The V gene lost 5 bases and the J gene lost 8 bases, with 12 bases spanning the gap. As DNA, the CDR3 is TGTGCCTGGGGGGGGACACGAGGCTACACCTTC. Translating it yields CAWGGTRGYTF.

This clone appeared once. The V call is TRBV24-1, the J call TRBJ1-2, with 7 bases fitting TRBD1. The CDR3 contains 15 residues. The V gene end was trimmed by 1 base and the J gene end by 8 bases; junction bases not matched to a gene: 9. Germline V gene sequence: CDR1 KGHDR, CDR2 SFDVKD. The CDR3 DNA reads TGTGCCACCAGTGATTTCAAACAGGGGCGGCACGGCTACACCTTC. Protein sequence: CATSDFKQGRHGYTF.

The gene calls are TRBV5-1 and TRBJ2-3; unclear D gene. The CDR3 is 13 amino acids. Trimming removed 0 bases at V and 5 bases at J, with 7 bases between. Germline V CDR1 and CDR2: SGHRS, YFSETQ. The CDR3 spells CASSLALRDTQYF. The DNA for the CDR3 is TGCGCCAGCAGCTTGGCCCTGAGAGATACGCAGTATTTT.

This clone was detected only a few times. The rearrangement links TRBV29-1 to TRBJ2-5; TRBD2 is a possible D gene (6 bases). With 6 bases removed from V and 4 bases from J, the gap between germline ends came to 15 bases. The CDR3 consists of 13 residues. In germline, CDR1 is SQVTM, CDR2 ANQGSEA. CDR3 coding DNA: TGCAGCGTCACGGGAGTGGACTTAGAGACCCAGTACTTC. Protein: CSVTGVDLETQYF.

This clone was observed once. This chain joins TRBV5-1 and TRBJ1-6; 9 bases map to TRBD1. Looked up from germline, CDR1 is SGHRS and CDR2 is YFSETQ. This CDR3 contains 14 residues. V dropped 4 bases and J dropped 10; count of bases not matched to a gene: 6. CDR3 in amino acids: CASSQGTGYSPLHF. The CDR3 nucleotides are TGCGCCAGCAGCCAAGGGACAGGGTACTCACCCCTCCACTTT.

This clone came up once. V usage is TRBV6-5 and J usage is TRBJ1-4; D possibly corresponds to TRBD1 (6 bases). Germline CDR1 MNHEY, CDR2 SVGAGI. This CDR3 region has 14 residues. The V end lost 2 bases, the J end lost 5 bases, and 9 bases lay between the germline ends. CDR3 coding DNA: TGTGCCAGCAGTTACCCAGGGGCCAATGAAAAACTGTTTTTT. As protein: CASSYPGANEKLFF.

This clone was observed a few times. The rearrangement links TRBV19 to TRBJ1-5; the match to TRBD1 covers 7 bases. Germline V lookup: CDR1 LNHDA, CDR2 SQIVND (reference sequence). V lost 8 bases to trimming and J lost 0 bases; unmatched junction nucleotides: 4. This CDR3 comprises 14 residues. CDR3 coding DNA: TGTGCCAGTGGGGGACAGAGTAGCAATCAGCCCCAGCATTTT. It codes for CASGGQSSNQPQHF.

This clone appeared a single time. This chain links TRBV19 with TRBJ2-7, with D perhaps matching TRBD1 (5 bases). Trimming removed 9 bases at V and 4 bases at J, with 25 bases between. Germline values: CDR1 LNHDA, CDR2 SQIVND (reference sequence). This CDR3 region has 16 residues. CDR3 loop: CASATPPGSMGYEQYF. In nucleotides, the CDR3 is TGTGCCAGCGCAACTCCCCCAGGGTCGATGGGTTACGAGCAGTACTTC.

The CDR3 reads CASNKPGTGAETQYF. In DNA form, the CDR3 reads TGTGCCAGCAATAAACCCGGGACAGGGGCCGAGACCCAGTACTTC. This rearrangement joins TRBV6-5 to TRBJ2-5; 10 bases are a match to TRBD1. This CDR3 comprises 15 residues. V dropped 7 bases and J dropped 5; count of bases not matched to a gene: 10. CDR1 is MNHEY and CDR2 is SVGAGI in the germline V gene.

This clone was picked up a small number of times. The V gene is TRBV6-5, the J gene TRBJ1-1; D is possibly TRBD1 (6 bases). V was trimmed by 5 bases and J by 4 bases, leaving 14 bases between them. Germline CDR1 and CDR2: MNHEY and SVGAGI. The length of the CDR3 is 14 residues. The CDR3 spells CASSKQGGSTEAFF. The CDR3 nucleotides are TGTGCCAGCAGTAAACAGGGCGGGAGCACTGAAGCTTTCTTT.

The rearrangement links TRBV9 to TRBJ2-7; 8 nucleotides agree with TRBD2. Losses at the gene ends were 2 bases for V and 3 bases for J; bases not matched to a gene: 4. The CDR3 contains 14 residues. The germline gives CDR1 SGDLS, CDR2 YYNGEE. As DNA, the CDR3 is TGTGCCAGCAGCGTCACCGGGACTAGCTACGAGCAGTACTTC. Its protein is CASSVTGTSYEQYF.

The chain links TRBV30 to TRBJ2-7; 7 nucleotides align to TRBD1. V lost 8 bases, J lost 2 bases, and 3 bases stayed unmatched. Per germline, CDR1 GTSNPN and CDR2 SVGIG (reference sequence). This CDR3 is 11 amino acids long. This chain's CDR3 is CARGQTYEQYF. The CDR3 DNA follows: TGTGCCCGGGGACAGACCTACGAGCAGTACTTC.

Only a few counts were recorded for this clone. The J gene is TRBJ1-3, the V gene TRBV6-8, with no clear D. CDR1 is MNHGY, CDR2 SAAAGT, per germline. The V end lost 2 bases, the J end lost 0 bases, and 11 bases lay between the germline ends. The CDR3 consists of 16 residues. CDR3 region: CASSYTKRSSGNTIYF. CDR3 DNA: TGTGCCAGCAGTTACACTAAACGGTCCTCTGGAAACACCATATATTTT.

The rearrangement joins TRBV6-5 to TRBJ1-2; D is unclear. The germline V gene encodes CDR1 MNHEY and CDR2 SVGAGI. The CDR3 is 14 residues long. V was trimmed by 6 bases and J by 1 base, leaving 12 bases between them. CDR3: CASRRRRYNYGYTF. DNA for the CDR3: TGTGCCAGCAGACGGAGAAGGTATAACTATGGCTACACCTTC.

This chain joins TRBV11-3 and TRBJ1-3; tentative D call: TRBD1 (6 bases). Germline V CDR1 and CDR2: SGHNT, YENEEA. The CDR3 spans 15 residues. V lost 5 bases, J lost 0 bases, and 11 bases lay in between. The chain's CDR3 is CASSKGGTSGNTIYF. The CDR3 DNA reads as TGTGCCAGCAGCAAGGGGGGGACCTCTGGAAACACCATATATTTT.

This chain connects TRBV6-5 to TRBJ1-6; 7 positions agree with TRBD1. The CDR3 runs 13 residues. Per the germline V gene, CDR1 is MNHEY and CDR2 is SVGAGI. The J segment lost 10 bases and the V segment lost 6 bases, leaving 6 bases of the junction unmatched. The CDR3 loop is CASSRGGPSPLHF. CDR3 nucleotides: TGTGCCAGCAGCCGAGGGGGCCCCTCACCCCTCCACTTT.

V gene TRBV9 combines with J gene TRBJ2-2, with TRBD1 identical over 9 bases. The trim removed 2 bases at V and 7 bases at J, leaving 6 bases unmatched. Germline V gene sequence: CDR1 SGDLS, CDR2 YYNGEE. The CDR3 is 15 amino acids. CDR3 in DNA: TGTGCCAGCAGCGTTAGGGACAGGGCGGACGGGGAGCTGTTTTTT. Its protein product is CASSVRDRADGELFF.

The chain has TRBV6-5 and TRBJ1-6; D call uncertain. CDR3 length: 15 residues. Trimming shortened V by 2 bases and J by 6 bases, and 11 bases separated the two germline ends. The germline gives CDR1 MNHEY, CDR2 SVGAGI. CDR3 DNA: TGTGCCAGCAGTTACGATTGGGGAGGTAATTCACCCCTCCACTTT. Amino acids: CASSYDWGGNSPLHF.

This clone was observed once. The genes are TRBV19 and TRBJ1-1; D possibly corresponds to TRBD1 (6 bases). Germline values: CDR1 LNHDA, CDR2 SQIVND (reference sequence). This CDR3 comprises 16 residues. V was clipped by 7 bases and J by 1 base, with 19 bases between them. CDR3 DNA sequence: TGTGCCAGTACTCCGATGGGGGGGCGAGGGAACACTGAAGCTTTCTTT. Encoded protein: CASTPMGGRGNTEAFF.

This clone was seen at least ten times. V is TRBV29-1 and J is TRBJ2-2; maybe TRBD2 (6 bases). The germline V gene has CDR1 SQVTM and CDR2 ANQGSEA. V shed 3 bases and J shed 4 bases, with 15 bases lying between them. The CDR3 contains 15 residues. CDR3 bases: TGCAGCGTTGATAAGGGCTACGGGGGCACCGGGGAGCTGTTTTTT. Translating gives CSVDKGYGGTGELFF.

The chain joins TRBV2 to TRBJ2-3, with TRBD1 matching over 12 bases. J gave up 2 bases and V 5 bases, and 20 bases lay outside the gene matches. The CDR3 contains 21 residues. Germline V gene sequence: CDR1 SNHLY, CDR2 FYNNEI. The CDR3 nucleotides are TGTGCCAGCAGTATTTGGGACAGGGGGCGAATTAGCGGGAGAAACACAGATACGCAGTATTTT. As protein: CASSIWDRGRISGRNTDTQYF. The complete variable domain, with remaining parts taken from reference TRBV2 and TRBJ2-3, reads EPEVTQTPSHQVTQMGQEVILRCVPISNHLYFYWYRQILGQKVEFLVSFYNNEISEKSEIFDDQFSVERPDGSNFTLKIRSTKLEDSAMYFCASSIWDRGRISGRNTDTQYFGPGTRLTVL.

The V gene is TRBV6-5, the J gene TRBJ1-6; D is possibly TRBD1 (5 bases). Trimming left V 4 bases short and J 6 bases short, with 10 bases between. The CDR3 has 14 residues. Germline V gives CDR1 MNHEY, CDR2 SVGAGI. In DNA, the CDR3 is TGTGCCAGCAGTTGGGGGGTTGGTAATTCACCCCTCCACTTT. Translation: CASSWGVGNSPLHF.

This clone was seen a few times. The chain couples TRBV11-3 to TRBJ2-7, with TRBD2 matching over 7 bases. Germline CDR1 reads SGHNT; CDR2 reads YENEEA. CDR3 length: 13 amino acids. V was clipped by 3 bases and J by 2 bases; unmatched bases: 1. The CDR3 region has the DNA TGTGCCAGCAGCTTGGCGGGGGCCTACGAGCAGTACTTC. As protein: CASSLAGAYEQYF.

The J gene is TRBJ1-1, the V gene TRBV21-1. TRBV21-1 represents a pseudogene. The CDR3 sequence is 15 residues long. As DNA, the CDR3 is TGTGCCAGCAGCAAACCACCGGAGGGGAACACTGAAGCTTTCTTT. Amino acids: CASSKPPEGNTEAFF.

This clone was detected once. The rearrangement joins TRBV12-3 or TRBV12-4 to TRBJ2-7, with 8 bases that match TRBD2. The J segment lost 13 bases and the V segment lost 6 bases, leaving 8 bases of the junction unmatched. This CDR3 is 11 amino acids long. In nucleotides, the CDR3 is TGTGCCAGCAGCCGCGGGGGGCCCCATTACTTC. Its translation: CASSRGGPHYF.

Here the CDR3 DNA reads TGTGCCAGCAGTGAAGCCGCCGGGGGAGGAGAAAAACTGTTTTTT. Translation gives CASSEAAGGGEKLFF. The chain joins TRBV6-1 to TRBJ1-4, with a tentative D call TRBD1 (5 bases). There are 15 residues in the CDR3. V shed 0 bases and J shed 8 bases, with 13 bases lying between them. Germline CDR1 MNHNS, CDR2 SASEGT.